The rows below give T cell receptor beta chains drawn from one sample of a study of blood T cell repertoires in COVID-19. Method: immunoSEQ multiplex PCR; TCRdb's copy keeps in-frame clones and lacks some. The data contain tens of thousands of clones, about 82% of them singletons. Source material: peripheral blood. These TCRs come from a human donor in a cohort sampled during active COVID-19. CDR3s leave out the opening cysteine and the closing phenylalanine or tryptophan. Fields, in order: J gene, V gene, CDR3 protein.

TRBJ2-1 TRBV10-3 AISGQLSNEQF
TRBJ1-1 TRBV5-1 ASSLVRGMNTEAF
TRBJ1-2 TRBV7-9 ASSLRALLGTGYGYT
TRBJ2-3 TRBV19 ASSIWRDSFNTDTQY
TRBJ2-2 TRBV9 ASSPSTSTTGELF
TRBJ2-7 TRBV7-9 ASSSQGYEQY
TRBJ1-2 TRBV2 ASSQGATYGYT
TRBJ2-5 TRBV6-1 ASSESRGSGQETQY
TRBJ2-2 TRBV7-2 ASSPPQRRVRGELF
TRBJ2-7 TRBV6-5 ASRRVSLSNEQY
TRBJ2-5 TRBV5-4 ASSRWGVRRETQY
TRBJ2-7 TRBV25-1 ASSEKQGKYEQY
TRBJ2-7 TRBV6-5 ASSYGTGADYEQY
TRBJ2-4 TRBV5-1 ASRGDRGQFKNIQY
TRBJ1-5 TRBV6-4 ASTRRGFIVSNQPQH
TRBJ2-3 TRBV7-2 ASSLRRGTDTQY
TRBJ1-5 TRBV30 AWSVRTGQPQH
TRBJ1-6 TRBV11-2 ASSPHGAGQGWSPLH
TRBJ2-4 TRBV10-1 ASSERLGTIAKNIQY
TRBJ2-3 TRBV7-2 ASSLAEGLVSDTQY
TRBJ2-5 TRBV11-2 ASSRQEETQY
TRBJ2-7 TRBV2 ASTGGDRAHEQY
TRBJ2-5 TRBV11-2 ASSLSQGSQETQY